Presented here are 19 T cell receptor beta chains from one specimen sequenced in a study of cytomegalovirus exposure and HLA in healthy donors. The PCR ran on 60 Vbeta and 13 Jbeta primers. Some clones are missing from TCRdb's copy, which holds only in-frame ones; the method was immunoSEQ multiplex PCR. The sample has about 120,000 clones, more than 80% seen once. What was sequenced was PBMCs. The receptors come from a man aged 30 to 45 in good health and CMV-seropositive.

This clone came up once. The chain uses TRBV6-5 and TRBJ1-1; possible D gene TRBD1, 5 bases. V was pared by 0 bases and J by 5 bases, with 13 bases between. CDR1 and CDR2 (germline): MNHEY, SVGAGI. The CDR3 is 15 amino acids. The CDR3 is CASSYSQGSWTEAFF. The CDR3 bases are TGTGCCAGCAGTTACTCTCAGGGTTCATGGACTGAAGCTTTCTTT.

This chain uses TRBV19 with TRBJ1-3, with TRBD1 matching over 8 bases. Germline trimming cut 2 bases from V and 0 bases from J; bases unmatched to any gene: 3. Germline V gene sequence: CDR1 LNHDA, CDR2 SQIVND (reference sequence). The CDR3 spans 16 residues. The CDR3 DNA follows: TGTGCCAGTAGTATACAGGGGGCTCACTCTGGAAACACCATATATTTT. Translating it yields CASSIQGAHSGNTIYF.

The J gene is TRBJ2-4, the V gene TRBV9; a possible D gene is TRBD1 (6 bases). Germline V lookup: CDR1 SGDLS, CDR2 YYNGEE. The V gene lost 4 bases and the J gene lost 12 bases, with 14 bases spanning the gap. This CDR3 has 12 residues. The CDR3 protein is CASSPNEDSQYF. The CDR3 DNA is TGTGCCAGCAGCCCCAATGAGGACAGTCAGTACTTC. The full variable domain, completed using reference TRBV9 and TRBJ2-4, is DSGVTQTPKHLITATGQRVTLRCSPRSGDLSVYWYQQSLDQGLQFLIQYYNGEERAKGNILERFSAQQFPDLHSELNLSSLELGDSALYFCASSPNEDSQYFGAGTRLSVL.

About this clone itself: The junction and the germline gene differ at one end; a read error may be behind it. This chain uses TRBV6-6 with TRBJ1-3, with a possible D match to TRBD1 (5 bases). This CDR3 comprises 15 residues. Germline loops: CDR1 MNHNY, CDR2 SVGAGI (reference sequence). CDR3 coding DNA: TGTGCCAGCAGTCCGCCAGGAGGGGAAGGAACCACCATATATTTT. Encoded protein: CASSPPGGEGTTIYF.

The genes are TRBV29-1 and TRBJ1-1; D is possibly TRBD1 (5 bases). CDR3 length: 13 residues. CDR1 is SQVTM and CDR2 is ANQGSEA in the germline V gene. V gave up 6 bases and J gave up 4 bases, with 15 bases separating them. The CDR3 sequence is CSVSRGGSTEAFF. In nucleotides, the CDR3 is TGCAGCGTCTCTCGGGGGGGAAGCACTGAAGCTTTCTTT. Drawing the rest from reference TRBV29-1 and TRBJ1-1, the complete variable domain is SAVISQKPSRDICQRGTSLTIQCQVDSQVTMMFWYRQQPGQSLTLIATANQGSEATYESGFVIDKFPISRPNLTFSTLTVSNMSPEDSSIYLCSVSRGGSTEAFFGQGTRLTVV.

The genes are TRBV6-6 and TRBJ2-3; a possible D gene is TRBD2 (6 bases). The CDR3 is 12 amino acids. Germline assignment: CDR1 MNHNY and CDR2 SVGAGI (reference sequence). Between the trimmed V and J ends, which lost 8 bases and 5 bases, there was a span of 11 bases. CDR3: CASRSGLDTQYF. Written as DNA, the CDR3 is TGTGCCAGCCGCAGCGGGTTAGATACGCAGTATTTT.

This sequence joins TRBV11-2 and TRBJ1-2, with D tentatively TRBD1 (6 bases). Germline V gene sequence: CDR1 SGHAT, CDR2 FQNNGV. Trimming left V 8 bases short and J 3 bases short, with 10 bases between. CDR3 length: 12 residues. This CDR3 is CASYKGDYGYTF. The CDR3, as DNA: TGTGCCAGCTACAAGGGGGACTATGGCTACACCTTC.

With respect to this clone: The junction departs from the called germline gene at one end, perhaps through a read error. This chain connects TRBV4-2 to TRBJ1-2; tentative D call: TRBD1 (5 bases). The length of the CDR3 is 14 residues. Germline V gene lookup returns CDR1 LGHNA and CDR2 YNFKEQ. This chain's CDR3 is CTSSPTGGRDGYTF. The CDR3 region has the DNA TGTACCAGCAGCCCCACGGGGGGTCGTGATGGCTACACCTTC.

Turning to this clone: A junction end diverges from the germline sequence, so it may reflect a read error. This chain connects TRBV5-1 to TRBJ1-2; D is uncertain. This CDR3 is built from 13 residues. CDR1 and CDR2 (germline): SGHRS, YFSETQ. Here the CDR3 DNA reads TGCGCCAGCAGCTTGAACACCAACTATGGCCACACCTTC. Protein sequence: CASSLNTNYGHTF.

The chain is built from TRBV7-6 and TRBJ1-5, with TRBD1 as a possible D gene (6 bases). This CDR3 region has 15 residues. Germline CDR1 is SGHVS and CDR2 is FNYEAQ. The V end lost 2 bases, the J end lost 4 bases, and 12 bases lay between the germline ends. The CDR3: CASSLSRGWNQPQHF. CDR3 DNA: TGTGCCAGCAGCTTATCCAGGGGATGGAATCAGCCCCAGCATTTT. The complete variable domain, with remaining parts taken from reference TRBV7-6 and TRBJ1-5, reads GAGVSQSPRYKVTKRGQDVALRCDPISGHVSLYWYRQALGQGPEFLTYFNYEAQQDKSGLPNDRFSAERPEGSISTLTIQRTEQRDSAMYRCASSLSRGWNQPQHFGDGTRLSIL.

This clone has a handful of counts. The chain uses TRBV5-1 and TRBJ2-2; D unresolved. The V gene lost 4 bases and the J gene lost 2 bases, with 12 bases spanning the gap. The CDR3 consists of 15 residues. Germline assignment: CDR1 SGHRS and CDR2 YFSETQ. The CDR3 bases are TGCGCCAGCAGCCCACTTCCCGCAAACACCGGGGAGCTGTTTTTT. This translates into CASSPLPANTGELFF.

V gene TRBV29-1 combines with J gene TRBJ1-1, with D unclear. The CDR3 is made up of 14 amino acids. Germline V lookup: CDR1 SQVTM, CDR2 ANQGSEA. Between the trimmed V and J ends, which lost 6 bases and 0 bases, there was a span of 14 bases. This CDR3 is CSVVLQTMNTEAFF. As DNA, the CDR3 is TGCAGCGTAGTACTACAAACCATGAACACTGAAGCTTTCTTT.

The rearrangement links TRBV28 to TRBJ2-5, with 9 bases fitting TRBD1. The V and J ends lost 2 bases and 0 bases, in that order; junction bases with no gene match: 4. This CDR3 has 16 amino acids. The germline gives CDR1 MDHEN, CDR2 SYDVKM. The CDR3 DNA is TGTGCCAGCAGTTTAACGACAGGGGGGTACCAAGAGACCCAGTACTTC. Translating it yields CASSLTTGGYQETQYF. The complete variable domain, with remaining parts taken from reference TRBV28 and TRBJ2-5, reads DVKVTQSSRYLVKRTGEKVFLECVQDMDHENMFWYRQDPGLGLRLIYFSYDVKMKEKGDIPEGYSVSREKKERFSLILESASTNQTSMYLCASSLTTGGYQETQYFGPGTRLLVL.

The chain combines TRBV5-1 with TRBJ1-1; D is ambiguous. The CDR3 loop spans 18 amino acids. Trimming stripped 4 bases from V and 5 bases from J, with 27 bases between. Looked up from germline, CDR1 is SGHRS and CDR2 is YFSETQ. The CDR3 protein is CASSLPLRGDPRGTEAFF. Here the CDR3 DNA reads TGCGCCAGCAGCCTTCCTCTGCGGGGAGACCCCCGGGGTACTGAAGCTTTCTTT.

V usage is TRBV5-6 and J usage is TRBJ1-5; 8 positions agree with TRBD1. The CDR3 sequence is 14 residues long. Trimming took 2 bases from V and 4 from J; bases not matched to a gene: 2. Germline assignment: CDR1 SGHDT and CDR2 YYEEEE. The CDR3 spells CASSFGTGNQPQHF. CDR3 sequence (DNA): TGTGCCAGCAGCTTTGGGACAGGAAATCAGCCCCAGCATTTT.

This chain connects TRBV5-1 to TRBJ1-1; no clear D. The CDR3 has 13 amino acids. V gave up 5 bases and J gave up 6 bases, with 14 bases separating them. Germline values: CDR1 SGHRS, CDR2 YFSETQ. Written as DNA, the CDR3 is TGCGCCAGCAGGCAACGGGAATGGGCTGAAGCTTTCTTT. This encodes CASRQREWAEAFF.

The rearrangement links TRBV5-6 to TRBJ1-2; perhaps TRBD1 as D (5 bases). V lost 4 bases and J 0 bases, leaving 7 bases between the germline ends. Germline CDR1 reads SGHDT; CDR2 reads YYEEEE. The length of the CDR3 is 13 residues. As DNA, the CDR3 is TGTGCCAGCAGCAAAGGGGCTAACTATGGCTACACCTTC. The encoded protein is CASSKGANYGYTF.

The rearrangement joins TRBV7-2 to TRBJ1-4; D might be TRBD1 (6 bases). There are 17 residues in the CDR3. Germline V gene data show CDR1 as SGHTA and CDR2 as FQGNSA. V lost 5 bases to trimming and J lost 8 bases, with 24 bases between them. In DNA form, the CDR3 reads TGTGCCAGCAGCCCCCCGGGGAGGGGGTGGGGGGGAGAAAAACTGTTTTTT. It translates to CASSPPGRGWGGEKLFF.

The chain is built from TRBV10-3 and TRBJ1-4, with a tentative D call TRBD1 (6 bases). Per germline, CDR1 ENHRY and CDR2 SYGVKD. CDR3 length: 15 amino acids. Trimming cost V 4 bases and J 4 bases, with 13 bases left between them. In nucleotides, the CDR3 is TGTGCCATCAGTGGTTCAGGGGACGATAATGAAAAACTGTTTTTT. Its translation: CAISGSGDDNEKLFF.